This T cell receptor (delta chain) was recovered during a study of delta chains in infants with herpesvirus infections (dated by TCRdb to 2021 to 2024). With respect to the entire study: To characterize gammadelta T cell responses to primary cytomegalovirus (CMV) infection, researchers prospectively followed a birth cohort of Ugandan infants starting at birth. Belgian fetal and cord blood gammadelta TCR data that had been published previously were included solely for comparison and were not produced in this cohort. A public fetal Vdelta1/Vgamma8 gammadelta TCR clonotype was searched for in infants infected with CMV after birth. Infant blood samples were grouped into approximate age categories of 1.5, 4, 8 and 12 months. gammadelta TCRs were sequenced from PBMC obtained from around 17 CMV-infected infants (one congenitally infected) and roughly 8 CMV-uninfected infants for whom sufficient sample was available.

Pregnant women getting prenatal care were recruited in Kampala, Uganda, and their infants were enrolled; maternal HIV status had to be documented. Home visits to families took place weekly, and collection of infant clinical information, oral swabs and peripheral blood began at 6 weeks of age and was repeated every 4 months after that. Blood was drawn into heparin tubes, and PBMC were separated by Ficoll-Paque density gradient centrifugation and then cryopreserved. This clone is regarded as large (0.1 to 1%). Its cognate antigen has yet to be identified. Base qualities are not at hand, and no much larger clone is one base apart. The method was RT-PCR. To generate TCR cDNA, RNA from PBMC was reverse transcribed using SuperScript II together with primers specific for the gamma chain and the delta chain. cDNA was purified with AMPure XP beads, amplified, and indexed with Illumina adapters using the Nextera XT Index Kit. gammadelta TCR libraries were sequenced on an Illumina MiSeq with a V2 300-cycle kit. Per the source publication's procedure: Using MiXCR v2.1.12, CDR3 sequences were assembled, and reads were mapped onto D, J and V genes obtained from GenBank. Repertoire analyses of the CDR3 clonotypes were performed with VDJtools v1.2.1. TCRdb called clones afresh from the public reads with CATT; identical DNA rows were later merged. These V and J calls are TCRdb output, not the study's own analysis. This sample has about 2,600 delta-chain clones in its table, and 35% to 45% of those were observed once. The top ten constitute 4.9% of the sample.

Results and caveats for the whole study, not just this receptor: A small sample size and the lack of race- or environment-matched controls were noted by the authors, because CMV is acquired by nearly all Ugandans before adulthood. The public Vdelta1 clonotype was detected in about 20% of the 18 CMV-infected infants, namely three infected postnatally before 120 days of age and the congenitally infected infant. The public clonotype was found only at the first time point after infection and was absent in uninfected infants and in those infected after 120 days. Public-clonotype frequency among Vdelta1 cells appeared to be inversely correlated with age at infection and was observed to decay rapidly, seemingly without persisting beyond about 8 weeks. In CMV-uninfected infants, the public clonotype might still be present but below the detection limit.

From the cysteine up to the phenylalanine, the CDR3 has a length of 19 residues. The read is trimmed to its CDR3 DNA, 57 bases read in frame from base 1. The germline V gene provides CDR1 GEAIGNYY and CDR2 EKD. Relative to germline, V is 0 bases shorter and J is 2 bases shorter, with 16 bases between their ends. The chain was built from TRDV2 and TRDJ3; a tentative D call is TRDD3 (6 bases match). This TCR came from a human donor who was a Ugandan infant, either HIV-exposed or HIV-unexposed (not recorded which). The sample was peripheral blood, taken at time point 4 of longitudinal follow-up. The CDR3 in this case is CACDTAGDARAWDTRQMFF. The nucleotide sequence is TGTGCCTGTGACACCGCTGGGGATGCTAGAGCCTGGGACACCCGACAGATGTTTTTC.